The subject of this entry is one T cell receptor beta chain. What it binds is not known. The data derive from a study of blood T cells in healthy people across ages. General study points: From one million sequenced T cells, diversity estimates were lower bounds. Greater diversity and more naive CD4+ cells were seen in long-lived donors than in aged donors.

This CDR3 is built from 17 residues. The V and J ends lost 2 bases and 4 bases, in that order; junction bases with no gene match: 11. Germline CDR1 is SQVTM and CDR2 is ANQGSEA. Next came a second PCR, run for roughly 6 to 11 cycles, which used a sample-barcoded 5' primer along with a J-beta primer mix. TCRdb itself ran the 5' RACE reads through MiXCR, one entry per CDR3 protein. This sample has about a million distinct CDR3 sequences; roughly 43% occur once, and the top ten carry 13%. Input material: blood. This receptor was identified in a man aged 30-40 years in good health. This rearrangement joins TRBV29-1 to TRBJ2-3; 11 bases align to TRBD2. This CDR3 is CSVEPLAGGQDADTQYF. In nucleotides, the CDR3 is TGCAGCGTTGAACCCCTAGCGGGGGGACAGGACGCAGATACGCAGTATTTT.